Shown below are 2 T cell receptor beta chains from a single sample sequenced in a study of HIV-infected patients and healthy controls. The repertoire came from unfractionated whole blood and reflected all unsorted peripheral T cells. Alpha and beta constant-region primers primed reverse transcription of about 500 ng RNA. Separate chain-specific third strand synthesis with multiplexing indices produced the alpha and beta libraries. MiXCR, applied by TCRdb to the 5' RACE reads, yields one record per CDR3 protein. Altogether under 8,500 distinct CDR3 sequences are present, 9.5% to 12% being singletons, with the ten largest covering approximately 30%. The sequencing used blood, collected before antiretroviral therapy. The receptors originated from an adult with HIV infection.

This clonotype showed up just a few times. The gene calls are TRBV28 and TRBJ2-5; 8 bases are shared with TRBD1. The J segment lost 2 bases and the V segment lost 6 bases, leaving 8 bases of the junction unmatched. The CDR3 extends over 15 amino acids. Germline V CDR1 and CDR2: MDHEN, SYDVKM. Here the CDR3 DNA reads TGTGCCAGCAGCGTCCGGACAGGGCTGCAAGAGACCCAGTACTTC. This encodes CASSVRTGLQETQYF.

This clonotype has at least ten counts. Here the CDR3 DNA reads TGCGCCAGCAACGGACAGGGTCCGACAAGGGGAACCGGGGAGCTGTTTTTT. The encoded protein is CASNGQGPTRGTGELFF. V usage is TRBV5-1 and J usage is TRBJ2-2; TRBD1 aligns across 8 bases. Germline CDR1 reads SGHRS; CDR2 reads YFSETQ. The V segment lost 6 bases and the J segment 5 bases; nucleotides outside the gene matches: 15. This CDR3 has 17 residues.